What follows are 12 T cell receptor beta chains derived from one specimen sequenced in a study of radiotherapy plus CTLA-4 blockade in lung cancer. Method: immunoSEQ multiplex PCR; TCRdb's copy keeps in-frame clones and lacks some. Of 50,000 to 65,000 clones listed, 65% to 85% were seen once; the top ten hold about 2.2%. The sample was peripheral blood, taken from a patient treated with radiotherapy plus ipilimumab. The receptor set was obtained from a human donor with non-small cell lung cancer whose response to radiotherapy plus ipilimumab could not be evaluated.

The chain recombines TRBV2 with TRBJ2-3, with D uncertain. The ends were cut back, 4 bases at V and 2 bases at J, with 13 bases in the middle. There are 15 residues in the CDR3. CDR1 and CDR2 (germline): SNHLY, FYNNEI. For the CDR3, the DNA is TGTGCCAGCAGTGGAACAGTGTCGGTCACAGATACGCAGTATTTT. Its translation is CASSGTVSVTDTQYF.

V usage is TRBV4-1 and J usage is TRBJ2-7, with D unresolved. This CDR3 has 14 amino acids. Between the trimmed V and J ends, which lost 3 bases and 6 bases, there was a span of 15 bases. Germline V gives CDR1 MGHRA, CDR2 YSYEKL. The CDR3 DNA sequence: TGCGCCAGCAGCCAGGTAACATATCCTCTCGAGCAGTACTTC. This gives the protein CASSQVTYPLEQYF.

The J gene is TRBJ1-4, the V gene TRBV30; D gene unclear. The germline V gene encodes CDR1 GTSNPN and CDR2 SVGIG (reference sequence). The length of the CDR3 is 11 residues. V was shortened by 0 bases and J by 13 bases, with 9 bases between the two germline ends. CDR3: CAWSVQQALFF. Here the CDR3 DNA reads TGTGCCTGGAGTGTACAGCAGGCACTGTTTTTT.

The chain has TRBV28 and TRBJ2-2, with a possible D match to TRBD2 (6 bases). The CDR3 sequence is 14 residues long. CDR1 is MDHEN, CDR2 SYDVKM, per germline. V was pared by 6 bases and J by 5 bases, with 13 bases between. In nucleotides, the CDR3 is TGTGCCAGCAGGGAGGGGTGGGAAACCGGGGAGCTGTTTTTT. Its protein is CASREGWETGELFF. Looking up the rest from reference TRBV28 and TRBJ2-2 gives the full variable domain: DVKVTQSSRYLVKRTGEKVFLECVQDMDHENMFWYRQDPGLGLRLIYFSYDVKMKEKGDIPEGYSVSREKKERFSLILESASTNQTSMYLCASREGWETGELFFGEGSRLTVL.

CDR3 sequence: CASSPGLAGGNEQFF. CDR3 DNA sequence: TGTGCCAGCTCACCGGGACTAGCGGGGGGGAATGAGCAGTTCTTC. V is TRBV18 and J is TRBJ2-1; 16 nucleotides match TRBD2. This CDR3 is built from 15 residues. Germline CDR1 KGHSH, CDR2 LQKENI. J gave up 7 bases and V 3 bases, and 0 bases lay outside the gene matches. Drawing the rest from reference TRBV18 and TRBJ2-1, the complete variable domain is NAGVMQNPRHLVRRRGQEARLRCSPMKGHSHVYWYRQLPEEGLKFMVYLQKENIIDESGMPKERFSAEFPKEGPSILRIQQVVRGDSAAYFCASSPGLAGGNEQFFGPGTRLTVL.

The rearrangement uses TRBV29-1 and TRBJ2-7; TRBD1 aligns across 12 bases. The CDR3 length is 15 residues. Per the germline V gene, CDR1 is SQVTM and CDR2 is ANQGSEA. The trim removed 4 bases at V and 5 bases at J, leaving 9 bases unmatched. The CDR3 reads CSVGGGQGALNEQYF. The CDR3 coding sequence is TGCAGCGTTGGAGGGGGACAGGGGGCGCTGAACGAGCAGTACTTC.

V gene TRBV7-8 combines with J gene TRBJ1-1; D is unclear. This CDR3 is 14 amino acids long. The germline V gene has CDR1 SGHVS and CDR2 FQNEAQ. V was shortened by 1 base and J by 0 bases, with 6 bases between the two germline ends. CDR3 amino acids: CASSLGGLNTEAFF. CDR3 in DNA: TGTGCCAGCAGCTTAGGAGGTTTGAACACTGAAGCTTTCTTT.

The V and J genes are TRBV11-3 and TRBJ2-3; 14 bases align to TRBD2. Unmatched junction bases numbered 7, after V lost 3 bases and J lost 11 bases. The CDR3 has 15 amino acids. CDR1 SGHNT and CDR2 YENEEA come from the germline V gene. CDR3 nucleotides: TGTGCCAGCAGCTTCGGGACTAGCGGGGGAAGTAGGCAGTATTTT. Protein: CASSFGTSGGSRQYF.

This clone was seen only a few times. The chain combines TRBV7-9 with TRBJ2-1, with 8 bases identical to TRBD2. The CDR3 length is 15 residues. Germline V CDR1 and CDR2: SEHNR, FQNEAQ (reference sequence). V was pared by 2 bases and J by 8 bases, with 8 bases of the junction left unmatched. The CDR3: CASSLTGGNLDEQFF. For the CDR3, the DNA is TGTGCCAGCAGCTTAACGGGGGGGAACTTAGATGAGCAGTTCTTC.

This chain links TRBV6-5 with TRBJ2-7; 8 positions match TRBD1. With 6 bases clipped from V and 7 bases from J, the junction kept 8 bases outside the gene matches. Germline loops: CDR1 MNHEY, CDR2 SVGAGI. CDR3 size: 13 residues. The CDR3 sequence is CASRRDRTVEQYF. The CDR3 DNA follows: TGTGCCAGCAGGCGGGACAGGACCGTGGAGCAGTACTTC.

This chain links TRBV4-1 with TRBJ2-4; 8 nucleotides agree with TRBD1. There are 18 residues in the CDR3. Looked up from germline, CDR1 is MGHRA and CDR2 is YSYEKL. V shed 3 bases, J shed 3 bases, and the junction held 13 bases outside the gene matches. The CDR3 is CASSHPGRTGYSKNIQYF. The CDR3 DNA is TGCGCCAGCAGCCATCCCGGAAGGACAGGGTATAGCAAAAACATTCAGTACTTC.

CDR3 loop: CATGGTSGTRLTMNTEAFF. CDR3 sequence (DNA): TGTGCCACCGGCGGAACTTCCGGGACAAGGTTGACGATGAACACTGAAGCTTTCTTT. The V and J genes are TRBV5-4 and TRBJ1-1, with D perhaps matching TRBD1 (6 bases). The CDR3 is made up of 19 amino acids. Germline CDR1 reads SGHNT; CDR2 reads YYREEE (reference sequence). Deletions cut 9 bases from V and 0 bases from J, with 30 bases between.